What follows are 15 T cell receptor beta chains derived from one specimen sequenced in a study of circulating tumor DNA in untreated peripheral T-cell lymphoma. Here immunoSEQ multiplex PCR was the method, and the copy in TCRdb shows in-frame clones only, minus some. Here the sample spans approximately 6,800 clones, more than 55% being singletons. The sample consisted of tumor tissue. These receptors were collected from a human donor with peripheral T-cell lymphoma.

V gene TRBV27 combines with J gene TRBJ2-2; D is possibly TRBD1 (5 bases). CDR1 and CDR2 (germline): MNHEY, SMNVEV (reference sequence). This CDR3 region has 13 residues. V was trimmed by 5 bases and J by 6 bases, leaving 10 bases between them. The DNA for the CDR3 is TGTGCCAGCAGTCCTAGGGGTCCCGGGGAGCTGTTTTTT. Translating gives CASSPRGPGELFF.

CDR3 residues: CASSIVAGNTEAFF. CDR3 coding DNA: TGTGCCAGTAGTATTGTTGCAGGGAACACTGAAGCTTTCTTT. The chain links TRBV19 to TRBJ1-1; D is unclear. V lost 3 bases to trimming and J lost 1 base, with 9 bases between them. The CDR3 contains 14 residues. The germline V gene encodes CDR1 LNHDA and CDR2 SQIVND (reference sequence). The whole variable domain, filled in from reference TRBV19 and TRBJ1-1, reads DGGITQSPKYLFRKEGQNVTLSCEQNLNHDAMYWYRQDPGQGLRLIYYSQIVNDFQKGDIAEGYSVSREKKESFPLTVTSAQKNPTAFYLCASSIVAGNTEAFFGQGTRLTVV.

The genes are TRBV29-1 and TRBJ1-5; 7 bases are shared with TRBD1. The assigned J gene may be wrong: the sequence end matches TRBJ2-3 better. The germline V gene encodes CDR1 SQVTM and CDR2 ANQGSEA. CDR3 length: 15 residues. The CDR3 loop is CSARDSINSNQPQYF. In nucleotides, the CDR3 is TGCAGCGCCCGGGACAGCATTAATAGCAATCAGCCCCAGTATTTT.

This clone was observed a handful of times. The CDR3 here is CASSQDTGGGAMGSPLHF. CDR3 nucleotides: TGCGCCAGCAGCCAAGATACAGGCGGGGGTGCTATGGGGTCACCCCTCCACTTT. The rearrangement uses TRBV4-1 and TRBJ1-6, with a possible D match to TRBD1 (5 bases). The V gene lost 0 bases and the J gene lost 10 bases, with 22 bases spanning the gap. CDR1 is MGHRA and CDR2 is YSYEKL in the germline V gene. The CDR3 loop spans 18 amino acids.

This clone occurred a few times. The rearrangement joins TRBV19 to TRBJ2-7; weak D call: TRBD2 (6 bases). The CDR3 loop spans 13 amino acids. Looked up from germline, CDR1 is LNHDA and CDR2 is SQIVND (reference sequence). V was trimmed by 5 bases and J by 1 base, leaving 9 bases between them. The CDR3, as DNA: TGTGCCAGTAGTGCCGGGGGTTCCTACGAGCAGTACTTC. Translation gives CASSAGGSYEQYF.

The chain links TRBV1 to TRBJ2-7; the table's TRBD2 call for D was not verified on the DNA. TRBV1 is given as a pseudogene. The CDR3 runs 15 residues. The CDR3 protein is CASSQGPAGGREQYF. The CDR3 coding sequence is TGCGCCAGCAGCCAAGGGCCCGCGGGAGGCCGCGAGCAGTACTTC.

The V call is TRBV1, the J call TRBJ1-1. TRBV1 is deemed a pseudogene. The CDR3 sequence is 15 residues long. This CDR3 reads CASSQATPPTTEAFF. The CDR3 DNA reads TGCGCCAGCAGCCAAGCCACCCCCCCGACCACTGAAGCTTTCTTT.

This clone was seen only a few times. The V gene is TRBV29-1, the J gene TRBJ2-2, with D unresolved. The V gene lost 7 bases and the J gene lost 0 bases, with 12 bases spanning the gap. CDR3 length: 14 amino acids. From germline, CDR1 is SQVTM and CDR2 ANQGSEA. CDR3 in amino acids: CSGRRSANTGELFF. In DNA form, the CDR3 reads TGCAGCGGCCGAAGGAGCGCGAACACCGGGGAGCTGTTTTTT.

This clone showed up just once. This chain connects TRBV25-1 to TRBJ2-3, with a tentative D call TRBD2 (6 bases). The CDR3 consists of 14 residues. The germline V gene has CDR1 MGHDK and CDR2 SYGVNS. Trimming took off 7 bases at V and 3 bases at J, with 14 bases between the two ends. The CDR3 DNA reads TGTGCCAGCACCCCAGTTGCGGGGACAGATACGCAGTATTTT. Translating it yields CASTPVAGTDTQYF.

This sequence joins TRBV28 and TRBJ2-1; TRBD2 agrees at 15 bases. Germline V lookup: CDR1 MDHEN, CDR2 SYDVKM. The CDR3 consists of 18 residues. With 5 bases clipped from V and 7 bases from J, the junction kept 12 bases outside the gene matches. CDR3 residues: CASSTYGTSGGPYNEQFF. As DNA, the CDR3 is TGTGCCAGCAGTACTTATGGGACTAGCGGGGGGCCGTATAATGAGCAGTTCTTC.

The sample holds a few counts of this clone. The chain employs TRBV28 and TRBJ2-4; 9 bases are shared with TRBD1. The germline gives CDR1 MDHEN, CDR2 SYDVKM. This CDR3 has 15 amino acids. V shed 6 bases and J 7 bases; nucleotides not matched to a gene: 10. This CDR3 is CASRPAGQGGNIQYF. Written as DNA, the CDR3 is TGTGCCAGCAGACCTGCGGGACAGGGAGGGAACATTCAGTACTTC.

The chain carries TRBV5-1 and TRBJ2-1; D remains unclear. The V gene lost 0 bases and the J gene lost 7 bases, with 11 bases spanning the gap. There are 14 residues in the CDR3. Germline values: CDR1 SGHRS, CDR2 YFSETQ. The CDR3 coding sequence is TGCGCCAGCAGCTTGGGAGGTGGGTGGAATGAGCAGTTCTTC. It encodes CASSLGGGWNEQFF.

This clone was observed a few times. The chain recombines TRBV7-2 with TRBJ1-1, with D perhaps TRBD1 (5 bases). Germline assignment: CDR1 SGHTA and CDR2 FQGNSA. Trimming took 5 bases from V and 4 from J, leaving 14 bases between them. There are 14 residues in the CDR3. CDR3 sequence (DNA): TGTGCCAGCAGCCCCGCTGGGGCTTTCACTGAAGCTTTCTTT. Translation gives CASSPAGAFTEAFF.

The sample holds a few counts of this clone. The chain couples TRBV7-5 to TRBJ2-1; the table names TRBD2, a call not compared with the DNA. TRBV7-5 is tagged as a pseudogene. The length of the CDR3 is 16 residues. CDR3 nucleotides: TGTGCTAGCAGCCCCACTAGCGGGAGCTCCTACAATGAGCAGTTCTTC. Residues: CASSPTSGSSYNEQFF.

The chain carries TRBV6-8 and TRBJ2-5, with 9 bases lining up with TRBD2. The CDR3 is made up of 15 amino acids. V trimming: 7 bases; J trimming: 5 bases; junction bases outside the gene matches: 11. In germline, CDR1 is MNHGY, CDR2 SAAAGT. As DNA, the CDR3 is TGTGCCAGCAATAGGGGCGGGGGGGCAGAGGAGACCCAGTACTTC. Protein product: CASNRGGGAEETQYF.